These 16 T cell receptor beta chains originate from one sample sequenced in a study of T cells after yellow fever vaccination. A single record per CDR3 protein comes from TCRdb applying MiXCR to the 5' RACE reads. The top ten clones hold approximately 25% of a sample with around 310,000 distinct CDR3 sequences, almost 4% of them seen once. The input for sequencing was PBMCs, taken 5 days after the yellow fever booster vaccination. These receptors came from a man aged 18 to 35 who received the YFV17D yellow fever vaccine.

This clonotype was found a few times. The gene calls are TRBV5-1 and TRBJ1-1, with a possible D match to TRBD1 (6 bases). The CDR3 consists of 12 residues. Germline V lookup: CDR1 SGHRS, CDR2 YFSETQ. Between the trimmed V and J ends, which lost 0 bases and 8 bases, there was a span of 8 bases. CDR3 nucleotide sequence: TGCGCCAGCAGCTTGGACAGGGAGGAAGCTTTCTTT. As protein: CASSLDREEAFF.

This clonotype was observed a handful of times. The J gene is TRBJ2-3, the V gene TRBV10-3; 8 positions match TRBD2. The germline gives CDR1 ENHRY, CDR2 SYGVKD. The CDR3 loop spans 15 amino acids. After removal of 6 bases from V and 4 bases from J, the junction contained 9 bases not matched to a gene. The CDR3 is CAISSGAGGADTQYF. CDR3 nucleotide sequence: TGTGCCATCAGCTCTGGGGCGGGGGGTGCAGATACGCAGTATTTT.

This clonotype occurred a few times. The chain couples TRBV6-6 to TRBJ2-6, with TRBD1 matching over 8 bases. Germline assignment: CDR1 MNHNY and CDR2 SVGAGI (reference sequence). The CDR3 runs to 17 residues. With V trimmed by 5 bases and J by 0 bases, 6 bases remained unmatched. The CDR3 DNA reads TGTGCCAGCAGTGGCGCGCAGGGGGCCTCTGGGGCCAACGTCCTGACTTTC. Translation: CASSGAQGASGANVLTF.

This clonotype came up a few times. The gene calls are TRBV12-3 or TRBV12-4 and TRBJ2-7, with TRBD2 matching over 9 bases. With 2 bases clipped from V and 2 bases from J, the junction kept 4 bases outside the gene matches. This CDR3 contains 15 residues. In nucleotides, the CDR3 is TGTGCCAGCAGTTTAAGTGCTAGCGGGGCCTACGAGCAGTACTTC. Translation gives CASSLSASGAYEQYF.

A few counts support this clonotype. This rearrangement joins TRBV7-9 to TRBJ1-1, with 7 bases aligning to TRBD1. Germline trimming cut 10 bases from V and 1 base from J; bases unmatched to any gene: 6. CDR3 length equals 13 residues. Germline V gives CDR1 SEHNR, CDR2 FQNEAQ (reference sequence). The CDR3 here is CAIRQGPNTEAFF. The CDR3 nucleotides are TGTGCCATAAGACAGGGACCGAACACTGAAGCTTTCTTT.

This clonotype was counted many times. The chain uses TRBV5-1 and TRBJ1-3; D is perhaps TRBD1 (5 bases). The germline CDR1 and CDR2 sequences are SGHRS and YFSETQ. The CDR3 totals 15 residues. The V end was cut by 2 bases, the J end by 0 bases, with 9 bases between. The CDR3 loop reads CASSFGASSGNTIYF. The CDR3 nucleotides are TGCGCCAGCAGCTTCGGGGCGAGCTCTGGAAACACCATATATTTT.

This clonotype was counted at least ten times. The chain couples TRBV2 to TRBJ1-1; 9 nucleotides line up with TRBD1. Germline CDR1 SNHLY, CDR2 FYNNEI. The CDR3 has 13 amino acids. V shed 5 bases, J shed 7 bases, and the junction held 5 bases outside the gene matches. The CDR3: CASSPGTGYEAFF. The CDR3 DNA follows: TGTGCCAGCAGTCCCGGGACAGGGTATGAAGCTTTCTTT.

The chain is built from TRBV14 and TRBJ2-7; D unclear. The CDR3 contains 15 residues. Germline V lookup: CDR1 SGHDN, CDR2 FVKESK. Deletions cut 1 base from V and 0 bases from J, with 10 bases between. The CDR3 DNA sequence: TGTGCCAGCAGCCAAGGAGCCCTACTCTCCTACGAGCAGTACTTC. Translating gives CASSQGALLSYEQYF. Supplemented by reference TRBV14 and TRBJ2-7, the full variable domain reads EAGVTQFPSHSVIEKGQTVTLRCDPISGHDNLYWYRRVMGKEIKFLLHFVKESKQDESGMPNNRFLAERTGGTYSTLKVQPAELEDSGVYFCASSQGALLSYEQYFGPGTRLTVT.

This clonotype was seen repeatedly, ten times or more. The rearrangement uses TRBV6-5 and TRBJ1-6; D ambiguous. With 5 bases removed from V and 9 bases from J, the gap between germline ends came to 17 bases. Germline V gene data show CDR1 as MNHEY and CDR2 as SVGAGI. The CDR3 has 15 amino acids. The CDR3 region is CASSLAPAGGSPLHF. DNA of the CDR3: TGTGCCAGCAGTCTGGCCCCGGCAGGTGGTTCACCCCTCCACTTT.

This clonotype has a handful of counts. CDR3 loop: CASRVNPGETQYF. The CDR3 DNA reads as TGCGCCAGCAGAGTTAACCCAGGGGAGACCCAGTACTTC. The genes are TRBV5-1 and TRBJ2-5, with D maybe TRBD1 (5 bases). CDR1 is SGHRS and CDR2 is YFSETQ in the germline V gene. The V and J ends lost 5 bases and 5 bases respectively, with 13 bases between them. The CDR3 has 13 residues.

This clonotype was picked up a small number of times. The chain couples TRBV5-4 to TRBJ2-5; D gene uncertain. This CDR3 has 14 amino acids. Trimming stripped 0 bases from V and 4 bases from J, with 10 bases between. Per germline, CDR1 SGHNT and CDR2 YYREEE (reference sequence). The CDR3 loop is CASSLGESGETQYF. CDR3 sequence (DNA): TGTGCCAGCAGCTTGGGTGAATCGGGAGAGACCCAGTACTTC.

There are a few counts of this clonotype. V usage is TRBV7-9 and J usage is TRBJ2-5; TRBD2 agrees at 8 bases. Germline CDR1 is SEHNR and CDR2 is FQNEAQ (reference sequence). Germline trimming cut 5 bases from V and 4 bases from J; bases unmatched to any gene: 6. There are 14 residues in the CDR3. The CDR3 loop is CASSPRLARETQYF. Written as DNA, the CDR3 is TGTGCCAGCAGCCCTAGACTAGCGAGAGAGACCCAGTACTTC.

This clonotype was seen ten or more times. The chain couples TRBV7-9 to TRBJ1-2, with 7 bases identical to TRBD1. Germline V gene sequence: CDR1 SEHNR, CDR2 FQNEAQ (reference sequence). The CDR3 runs 15 residues. Losses at the gene ends were 3 bases for V and 3 bases for J; bases not matched to a gene: 7. CDR3 nucleotide sequence: TGTGCCAGCAGCTTGTGGAACAGGGGTGACTATGGCTACACCTTC. Residues: CASSLWNRGDYGYTF.

This clonotype has just a few counts. The genes are TRBV7-2 and TRBJ1-1; 7 bases agree with TRBD1. The junction had 7 bases not matched to a gene; V was cut back by 1 base and J by 5 bases. The CDR3 loop spans 15 amino acids. CDR1 is SGHTA and CDR2 is FQGNSA in the germline V gene. The CDR3 coding sequence is TGTGCCAGCAGCTTAGTAGGGGGCTTGGGGACTGAAGCTTTCTTT. Amino acids: CASSLVGGLGTEAFF.

The genes are TRBV10-3 and TRBJ2-3; possibly TRBD2 for D (5 bases). Germline CDR1 and CDR2: ENHRY and SYGVKD. The CDR3 sequence is 14 residues long. Trimming left V 8 bases short and J 2 bases short, with 14 bases between. The CDR3 DNA is TGTGCCATCGGTTCAAGCGGAAACACAGATACGCAGTATTTT. Translation gives CAIGSSGNTDTQYF.

This clonotype was picked up many times. The chain has TRBV2 and TRBJ2-7, with D perhaps TRBD2 (5 bases). This CDR3 has 15 residues. Germline V gene lookup returns CDR1 SNHLY and CDR2 FYNNEI. With 11 bases removed from V and 3 bases from J, the gap between germline ends came to 23 bases. CDR3: CASRRRVAGGYEQYF. CDR3 in DNA: TGTGCCTCCCGGAGACGTGTGGCGGGCGGCTACGAGCAGTACTTC.